The rows below give T cell receptor beta chains drawn from one sample of a study of T cell repertoires in cytomegalovirus infection. TCRdb ran MiXCR on the reads and lists one entry per CDR3 protein. Among approximately 910,000 distinct CDR3 sequences listed, around a third were seen once. Their specific antigens are unknown. The material was cultured CD8+ T cells from PBMCs, obtained from culture after CMV antigen stimulation. Source of these receptors: a human donor in good health (CMV status not recorded). Some clones in this sample may be carry-over from other donors' samples. The CDR3 runs from the conserved cysteine through the conserved F or W. The D gene is left open where the match is weak. Some rows have no size entry. The others give once, few or many, or a class for an expanded clone.

V	J	D	size	CDR3	DNA
TRBV9	TRBJ2-3	.	.	CASSVSKRRDSTDTQYF	TGTGCCAGCAGCGTATCCAAGCGGAGGGATAGCACAGATACGCAGTATTTT
TRBV6-1	TRBJ2-7	TRBD1	many	CASKFRTGGEQYF	TGTGCCAGCAAATTCAGGACAGGGGGCGAGCAGTACTTC
TRBV7-6	TRBJ1-5	.	once	CANSLESSQPQHF	TGTGCCAACAGCTTAGAAAGTAGTCAGCCCCAGCATTTT
TRBV7-9	TRBJ2-1	.	many	CASSHRSYNEQFF	TGTGCCAGCAGCCACAGGTCATACAATGAGCAGTTCTTC
TRBV7-6	TRBJ2-5	.	many	CASSWTVTQETQYF	TGTGCCAGCAGCTGGACAGTGACACAAGAGACCCAGTACTTC
TRBV20-1	TRBJ2-1	TRBD1	.	CSARDLRGRAMEQFF	TGCAGTGCTAGAGATCTTAGGGGGCGGGCGATGGAGCAGTTCTTC
TRBV11-2	TRBJ2-5	.	.	CASSLLRVETQYF	TGTGCCAGCAGCTTATTAAGGGTCGAGACCCAGTACTTC
TRBV4-1	TRBJ1-5	.	many	CASSQGLELSNQPQHF	TGCGCCAGCAGCCAAGGGTTGGAACTTAGCAATCAGCCCCAGCATTTT
TRBV7-9	TRBJ1-2	TRBD1	few	CASSLGRTGINFGYTF	TGTGCCAGCAGCCTCGGTCGGACAGGGATCAACTTTGGCTACACCTTC
TRBV24-1	TRBJ2-3	TRBD2	.	CATSDPLLAGHTDTQYF	TGTGCCACCAGTGACCCTCTTCTAGCGGGTCACACAGATACGCAGTATTTT
TRBV10-3	TRBJ2-3	TRBD2	.	CAISPTSGGADTQYF	TGTGCCATCAGTCCTACTAGCGGGGGGGCAGATACGCAGTATTTT
TRBV29-1	TRBJ2-1	.	.	CSVDAPQGGGRNEQFF	TGCAGCGTTGACGCTCCTCAGGGCGGGGGCCGTAATGAGCAGTTCTTC
TRBV7-8	TRBJ2-3	.	few	CASSLFVGTSTDTQYF	TGTGCCAGCAGCCTCTTCGTGGGGACGAGCACAGATACGCAGTATTTT
TRBV12-3/TRBV12-4	TRBJ1-1	.	.	CASSQSAATEAFF	TGTGCCAGCAGTCAGTCGGCCGCCACTGAAGCTTTCTTT
TRBV27	TRBJ1-2	.	few	CASSHRGWDGYTF	TGTGCCAGCAGTCACCGGGGCTGGGATGGCTACACCTTC
TRBV7-3	TRBJ2-3	TRBD1	once	CASSTTGGSGHRTETQYF	TGTGCCAGCAGCACTACAGGGGGAAGCGGACACCGCACAGAGACGCAGTATTTT
TRBV7-6	TRBJ2-2	.	.	CASSPSPGELFF	TGTGCCAGCAGCCCCAGTCCCGGGGAGCTGTTTTTT
TRBV7-2	TRBJ1-2	.	.	CASSLWPYGYTF	TGTGCCAGCAGCTTATGGCCATATGGCTACACCTTC
TRBV12-3/TRBV12-4	TRBJ1-6	.	few	CASSLNGVVSPLHF	TGTGCCAGCAGTTTAAATGGGGTGGTCTCACCCCTCCACTTT
TRBV20-1	TRBJ2-3	TRBD2	.	CSTETIRTSGGASVGTDTQYF	TGCAGTACAGAGACCATTCGGACTAGCGGGGGGGCATCGGTCGGCACAGATACGCAGTATTTT
TRBV28	TRBJ2-1	TRBD2	.	CASSLGTSVTDEQFF	TGTGCCAGCAGTTTGGGGACTAGCGTAACGGATGAGCAGTTCTTC
TRBV20-1	TRBJ1-1	.	.	CSAPREDTEAFF	TGCAGTGCTCCTCGGGAGGACACTGAAGCTTTCTTT
TRBV7-2	TRBJ2-1	.	.	CASSLVARGFNEQFF	TGTGCCAGCAGCTTAGTAGCGAGGGGGTTCAATGAGCAGTTCTTC
TRBV2	TRBJ2-7	TRBD1	.	CASSGTGVFYEQYF	TGTGCCAGCAGTGGGACAGGGGTCTTCTACGAGCAGTACTTC
TRBV12-3/TRBV12-4	TRBJ2-7	.	few	CASSFPLIDGAYEQYF	TGTGCCAGCAGTTTCCCACTTATAGACGGTGCATACGAGCAGTACTTC
TRBV7-3	TRBJ2-6	.	.	CASSPKSSGANVLTF	TGTGCCAGCAGCCCCAAGTCCTCCGGGGCCAACGTCCTGACTTTC
TRBV5-4	TRBJ2-3	TRBD2	.	CASSLRTSGGAGDTQYF	TGTGCCAGCAGCCTCCGGACTAGCGGGGGGGCGGGGGATACGCAGTATTTT
TRBV7-6	TRBJ1-6	.	.	CASGGSAGQNSPLHF	TGTGCCAGCGGGGGATCGGCAGGGCAAAATTCACCCCTCCACTTT
TRBV15	TRBJ2-6	TRBD1	.	CATSRETGTGEAGANVLTF	TGTGCCACCAGCAGAGAAACCGGGACAGGGGAAGCTGGGGCCAACGTCCTGACTTTC
TRBV7-6	TRBJ1-1	.	few	CASSSSHGFNTEAFF	TGTGCCAGCAGCTCCAGTCACGGGTTCAACACTGAAGCTTTCTTT
TRBV29-1	TRBJ1-1	.	.	CSVAGQDRNTEAFF	TGCAGCGTTGCTGGGCAGGATCGGAACACTGAAGCTTTCTTT
TRBV28	TRBJ2-3	TRBD2	many	CASSLYILAGGSTDTQYF	TGTGCCAGCAGTTTATACATCCTAGCGGGGGGTAGCACAGATACGCAGTATTTT
TRBV7-9	TRBJ1-2	.	.	CASSSPTAGTAYGYTF	TGTGCCAGCAGCTCGCCCACCGCTGGGACCGCATATGGCTACACCTTC
TRBV4-1	TRBJ1-1	.	.	CASSQETGPAFLNTEAFF	TGCGCCAGCAGCCAAGAGACAGGCCCCGCTTTTCTGAACACTGAAGCTTTCTTT